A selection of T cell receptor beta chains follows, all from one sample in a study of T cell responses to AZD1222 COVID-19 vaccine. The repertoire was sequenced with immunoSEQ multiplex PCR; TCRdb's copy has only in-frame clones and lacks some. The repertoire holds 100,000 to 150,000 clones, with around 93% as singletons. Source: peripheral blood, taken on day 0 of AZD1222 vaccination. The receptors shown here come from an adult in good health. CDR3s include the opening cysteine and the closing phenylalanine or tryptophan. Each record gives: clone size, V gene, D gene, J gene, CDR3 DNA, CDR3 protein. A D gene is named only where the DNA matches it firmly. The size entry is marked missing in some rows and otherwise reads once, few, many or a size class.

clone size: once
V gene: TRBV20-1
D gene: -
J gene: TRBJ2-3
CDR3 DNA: TGCAGTGCCCTCCGGACAGATACGCAGTATTTT
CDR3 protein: CSALRTDTQYF

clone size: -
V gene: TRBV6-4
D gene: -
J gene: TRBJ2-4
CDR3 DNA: TGTGCCAGCAGTGAGGAAAAGGGGAAAAACATTCAGTACTTC
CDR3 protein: CASSEEKGKNIQYF

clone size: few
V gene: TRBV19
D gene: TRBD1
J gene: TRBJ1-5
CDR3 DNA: TGTGCCAGTAGTAGCGGACAGGGGGCTGTAGTTAGCAATCAGCCCCAGCATTTT
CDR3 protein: CASSSGQGAVVSNQPQHF

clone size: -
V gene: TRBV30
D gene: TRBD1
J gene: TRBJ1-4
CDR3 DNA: TGTGCCTGCCAGGGACAGCTTAATGAAAAACTGTTTTTT
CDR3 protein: CACQGQLNEKLFF

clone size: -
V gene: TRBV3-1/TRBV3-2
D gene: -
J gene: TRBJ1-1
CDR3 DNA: TGTGCCAGCAGCCAAGATGGCGGGGCTTTCTTT
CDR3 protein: CASSQDGGAFF

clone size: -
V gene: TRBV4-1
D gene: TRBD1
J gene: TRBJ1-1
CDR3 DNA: TGCGCCAGCAGCACCTTCAGGGGGCTGGGCACTGAAGCTTTCTTT
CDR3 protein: CASSTFRGLGTEAFF

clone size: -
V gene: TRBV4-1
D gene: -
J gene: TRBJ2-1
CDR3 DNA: TGCGCCAGCAGCCAGCCCCTAGCAGTTTACAATGAGCAGTTCTTC
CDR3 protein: CASSQPLAVYNEQFF

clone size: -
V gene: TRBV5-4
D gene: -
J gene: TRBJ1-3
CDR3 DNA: TGTGCCAGCAGCTTACCGGGGGGCGCATACGGAAACACCATATATTTT
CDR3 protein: CASSLPGGAYGNTIYF

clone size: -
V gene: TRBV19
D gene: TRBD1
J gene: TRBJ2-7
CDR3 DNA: TGTGCCAGTAGTACACCCGGACAGGGCCCCTACGAGCAGTACTTC
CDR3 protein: CASSTPGQGPYEQYF

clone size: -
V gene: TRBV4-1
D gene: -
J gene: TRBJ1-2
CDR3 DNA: TGCGCCAGCAGCCAAGAGGGGATTTGGGGCTACACCTTC
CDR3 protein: CASSQEGIWGYTF

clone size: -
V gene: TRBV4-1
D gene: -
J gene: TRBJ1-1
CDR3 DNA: TGCGCCAGCAGCCAAGTCAGGGGGAACACTGAAGCTTTCTTT
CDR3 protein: CASSQVRGNTEAFF

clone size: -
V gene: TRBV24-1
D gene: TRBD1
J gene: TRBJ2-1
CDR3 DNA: TGTGCCACCAGTGCTTCTTTGGGACAGGGTTATGTCAATGAGCAGTTCTTC
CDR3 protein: CATSASLGQGYVNEQFF

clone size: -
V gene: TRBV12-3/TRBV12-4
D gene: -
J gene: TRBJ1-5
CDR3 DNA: TGTGCCAGCAGCGGGGGTGGCAATCGGCCCCAGCATTTT
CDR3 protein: CASSGGGNRPQHF

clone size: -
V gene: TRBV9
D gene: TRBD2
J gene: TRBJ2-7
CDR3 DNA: TGTGCCAGCAGCGCCGCCTTGACTAGCGGGACCTACGAGCAGTACTTC
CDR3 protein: CASSAALTSGTYEQYF

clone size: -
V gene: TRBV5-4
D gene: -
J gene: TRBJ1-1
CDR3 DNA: TGTGCCAGCAGCCCCTCCCTGCAGGGTGAAGCTTTCTTT
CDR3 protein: CASSPSLQGEAFF

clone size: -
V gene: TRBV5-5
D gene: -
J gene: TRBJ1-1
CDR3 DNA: TGTGCCAGCAGCCCCCTGTCGGCTCCTGAAGCTTTCTTT
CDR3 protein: CASSPLSAPEAFF

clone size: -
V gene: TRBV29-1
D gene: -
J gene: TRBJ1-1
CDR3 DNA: TGCAGCGTTGCGGGCCTGAACACTGAAGCTTTCTTT
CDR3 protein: CSVAGLNTEAFF

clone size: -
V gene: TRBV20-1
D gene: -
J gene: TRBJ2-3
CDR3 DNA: TGCAGTGCTAGTAGACAGGAGAGCACAGATACGCAGTATTTT
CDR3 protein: CSASRQESTDTQYF

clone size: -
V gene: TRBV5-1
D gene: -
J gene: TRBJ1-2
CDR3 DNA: TGCGCCAGCAGCTTTGTGCCCCCCTATGGCTACACCTTC
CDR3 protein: CASSFVPPYGYTF

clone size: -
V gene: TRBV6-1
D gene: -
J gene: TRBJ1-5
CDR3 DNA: TGTGCCAGCAGTGAAGAGGGCGGCAATCAGCCCCAGCATTTT
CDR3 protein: CASSEEGGNQPQHF

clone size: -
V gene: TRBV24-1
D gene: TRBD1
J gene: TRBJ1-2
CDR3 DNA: TGTGCCACCAGCTCCCAACAGGGGGTGACTAACTATGGCTACACCTTC
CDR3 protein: CATSSQQGVTNYGYTF

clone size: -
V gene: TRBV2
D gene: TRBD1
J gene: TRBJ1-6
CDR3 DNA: TGTGCCAGCAGTGACGACAGGGTTGGAAATTCACCCCTCCACTTT
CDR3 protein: CASSDDRVGNSPLHF

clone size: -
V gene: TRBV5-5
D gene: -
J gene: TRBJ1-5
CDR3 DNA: TGTGCCAGCAGCTTGGACGCCTGGCAGCCCCAGCATTTT
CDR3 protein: CASSLDAWQPQHF

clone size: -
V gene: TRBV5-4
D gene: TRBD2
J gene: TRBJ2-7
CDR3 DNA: TGTGCCAGCAGCGGGTGGACTAGCGGGAGCCCCTACGAGCAGTACTTC
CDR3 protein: CASSGWTSGSPYEQYF

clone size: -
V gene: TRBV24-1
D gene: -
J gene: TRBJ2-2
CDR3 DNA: TGTGCCACCAGTGATTATATCCAAACAAGCCAGATTACCGGGGAGCTGTTTTTT
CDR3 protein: CATSDYIQTSQITGELFF

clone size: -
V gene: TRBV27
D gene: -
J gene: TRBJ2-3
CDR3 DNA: TGTGCCAGCAGGGGGGGCCCTAGAGATACGCAGTATTTT
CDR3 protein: CASRGGPRDTQYF

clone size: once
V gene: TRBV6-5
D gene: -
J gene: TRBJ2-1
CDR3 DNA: TGTGCCAGCAGTTCGTCTAGCGAAGTCGATGAGCAGTTCTTC
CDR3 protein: CASSSSSEVDEQFF

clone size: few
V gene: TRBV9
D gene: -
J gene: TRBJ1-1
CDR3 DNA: TGTGCTATCGGGGATGGGGCTTTCTTT
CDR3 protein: CAIGDGAFF

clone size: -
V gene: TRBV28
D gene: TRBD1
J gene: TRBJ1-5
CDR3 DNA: TGTGCCAGCAGTTTACCCACAGGGGCCCAGCATTTT
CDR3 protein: CASSLPTGAQHF

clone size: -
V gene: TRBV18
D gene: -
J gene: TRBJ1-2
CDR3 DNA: TGTGCCAGCTCACCACCGGATCGGGGAGGCTACACCTTC
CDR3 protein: CASSPPDRGGYTF

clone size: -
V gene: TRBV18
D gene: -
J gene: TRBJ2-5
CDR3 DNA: TGTGCCAGCTCACCCCCGTCGCGAAGACAAGAGACCCAGTACTTC
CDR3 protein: CASSPPSRRQETQYF

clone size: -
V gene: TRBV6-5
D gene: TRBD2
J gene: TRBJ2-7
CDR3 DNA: TGTGCCAGCAGTTCTACTAGCGGGATGATCTACGAGCAGTACTTC
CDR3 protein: CASSSTSGMIYEQYF

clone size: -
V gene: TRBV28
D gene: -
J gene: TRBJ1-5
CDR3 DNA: TGTGCCAGCGACAGGCCTAATCAGCCCCAGCATTTT
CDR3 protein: CASDRPNQPQHF

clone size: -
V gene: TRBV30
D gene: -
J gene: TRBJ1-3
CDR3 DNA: TGTGCCTGGAGTGTGAGCCAGCAGGGAAACACCATATATTTT
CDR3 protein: CAWSVSQQGNTIYF

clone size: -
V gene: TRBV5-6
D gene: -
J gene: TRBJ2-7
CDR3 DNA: TGTGCCAGCAGCTCTCCGGAGACCTTCTCCTACGAGCAGTACTTC
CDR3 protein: CASSSPETFSYEQYF

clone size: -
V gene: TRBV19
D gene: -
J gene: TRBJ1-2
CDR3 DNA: TGTGCCAGTAGTATATGGGAGGATGGCTACACCTTC
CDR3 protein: CASSIWEDGYTF

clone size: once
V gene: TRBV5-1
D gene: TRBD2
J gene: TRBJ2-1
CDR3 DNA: TGCGCCAGCAGCTTGGGAGGGGCTAGCGGCTATGAGCAGTTCTTC
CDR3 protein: CASSLGGASGYEQFF

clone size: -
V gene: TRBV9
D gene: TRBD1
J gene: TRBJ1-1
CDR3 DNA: TGTGCCAGCAGCGCAAGACAGGGGGTCGGCACTGAAGCTTTCTTT
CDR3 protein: CASSARQGVGTEAFF

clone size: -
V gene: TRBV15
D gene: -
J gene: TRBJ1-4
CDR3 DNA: TGTGCCACCAGCGGGCTGAGGAAAGAAAAACTGTTTTTT
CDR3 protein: CATSGLRKEKLFF

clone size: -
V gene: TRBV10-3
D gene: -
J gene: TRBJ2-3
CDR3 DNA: TGTGCCATCAGTGACTGGCAGACCACAGATACGCAGTATTTT
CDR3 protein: CAISDWQTTDTQYF

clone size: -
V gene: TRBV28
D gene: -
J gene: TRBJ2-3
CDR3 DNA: TGTGCCAGCAGTAACGATGGGGACACAGATACGCAGTATTTT
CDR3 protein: CASSNDGDTDTQYF

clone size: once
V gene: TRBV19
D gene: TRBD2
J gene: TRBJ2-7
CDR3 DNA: TGTGCCAGTAGTATTCCGGGTAGCGGGATCTACGAGCAGTACTTC
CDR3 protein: CASSIPGSGIYEQYF

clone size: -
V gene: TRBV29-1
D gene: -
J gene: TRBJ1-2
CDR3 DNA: TGCAGCGTTGCTAAATCAACGGGCGGTGGCTACACCTTC
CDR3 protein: CSVAKSTGGGYTF

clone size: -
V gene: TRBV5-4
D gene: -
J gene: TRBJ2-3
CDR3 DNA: TGTGCCAGCAGCTCTCGACAGGCAGATACGCAGTATTTT
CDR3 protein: CASSSRQADTQYF